This T cell receptor (beta chain) was observed in a study of T-cell memory formation after mild COVID-19. Study-wide points: CD4+ contracting clones were mainly CM and EM; CD8+ ones, EMRA.

There are a few counts of this clonotype. The antigen is undetermined. The 5'RACE method, run with constant-segment primers, produced TCR alpha and TCR beta cDNA libraries (carrying sample barcodes and UMIs). Using its own MiXCR run on the 5' RACE reads, TCRdb lists one record per CDR3 protein. In the table there are hundreds of thousands of distinct CDR3 sequences, about 25% of which are singletons. With 6 bases clipped from V and 6 bases from J, the junction kept 6 bases outside the gene matches. Germline-derived CDR1 and CDR2 are KGHDR and SFDVKD. The CDR3 is 14 amino acids. The sequencing sample was made of PBMCs or a T cell subset sorted from them (not recorded which). The chain employs TRBV24-1 and TRBJ1-2; 10 bases line up with TRBD1. The clonotype originates from an adult woman who had mild COVID-19 (a few samples of this study predate the infection). Cell type and time point are not known. The CDR3 DNA follows: TGTGCCACCAGTACAGGACAGGGGGTTCATGGCTACACCTTC. Residues: CATSTGQGVHGYTF.